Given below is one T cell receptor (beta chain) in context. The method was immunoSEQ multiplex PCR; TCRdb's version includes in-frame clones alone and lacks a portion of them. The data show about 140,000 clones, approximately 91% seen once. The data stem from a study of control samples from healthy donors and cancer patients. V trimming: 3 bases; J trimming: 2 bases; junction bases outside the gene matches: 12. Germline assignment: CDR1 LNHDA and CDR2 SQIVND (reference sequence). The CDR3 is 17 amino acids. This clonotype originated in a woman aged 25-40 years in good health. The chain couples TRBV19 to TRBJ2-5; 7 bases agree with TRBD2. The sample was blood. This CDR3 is CASSIFGAGAPQETQYF. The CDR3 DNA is TGTGCCAGTAGTATTTTTGGGGCGGGAGCCCCACAAGAGACCCAGTACTTC.